A single TCR beta chain is shown here with its context. Genomic DNA templated the TCR beta VDJ and CDR3 profiling. TCRdb re-analysed the reads in MiXCR, keeping a single row per CDR3 protein. The repertoire holds about 200,000 distinct CDR3 sequences, approximately 60% seen once, with under 60% in the top ten. In patients chosen for sequencing, flow cytometry had shown CD8+CD57+ cell expansion. The CDR3 is 12 residues long. CDR1 and CDR2 from the germline V gene are ENHRY and SYGVKD. Trimming removed 4 bases at V and 4 bases at J, with 5 bases between. The sample belongs to a study of CD8+CD57+ T cells in acquired aplastic anemia.

The chain uses TRBV10-3 and TRBJ1-5; D is ambiguous. The clonotype originates from a human donor with aplastic anemia. Specimen: sorted CD4+, CD8+, or CD8+CD57+ T cells (not recorded which) from PBMCs. In nucleotides, the CDR3 is TGTGCCATCAGTGGAAGTAATCAGCCCCAGCATTTT. It encodes CAISGSNQPQHF.